This TCR beta chain was captured in a study of T cell repertoires in cytomegalovirus infection. About the study: Well-studied HLA-B-restricted epitopes and recently identified HLA-C-restricted epitopes of CMV were both used in the study. Public signatures in TCR beta pointed to CMV infection and matching HLA type. Broader study findings: Cumulative frequency (of public TCR beta family members) identified carriers of CMV plus the relevant HLA. Ex vivo, HLA-C-restricted CMV-specific TCR beta clonotypes prevailed over the rest of the response.

On this clonotype itself: The antigen is undetermined.

TCRdb independently ran MiXCR on the reads; one entry per CDR3 protein. The sample carries roughly 990,000 distinct CDR3 sequences, roughly 30% recorded once. The CDR3 spans 15 residues. V shed 3 bases and J shed 3 bases, with 15 bases lying between them. The germline gives CDR1 MNHEY, CDR2 SMNVEV (reference sequence). The sequencing here drew on cultured CD8+ T cells from PBMCs, taken from culture after CMV antigen stimulation. This chain joins TRBV27 and TRBJ2-7; no reliable D call. The receptor was isolated from a human donor in good health (CMV status not recorded). Some clones in this sample may be carry-over from other donors' samples. CDR3 region: CASSFVGSVNYEQYF. The CDR3, as DNA: TGTGCCAGCAGTTTCGTAGGGTCGGTCAACTACGAGCAGTACTTC.